This T cell receptor (beta chain) stems from a study of cytomegalovirus exposure and HLA in healthy donors. Primers for the PCR totalled 60 Vbeta and 13 Jbeta. Profiling relied on immunoSEQ multiplex PCR, and the TCRdb table lists in-frame clones only, not all of them. The sample holds around 190,000 clones; roughly 9.5% are singletons and the top ten take 1% to 1.5%. CDR3 size: 15 residues. Trimming pared 5 bases from V and 4 bases from J, leaving 15 bases between. Germline V gene lookup returns CDR1 KGHSH and CDR2 LQKENI. This clone has a single count. The clonotype originates from a woman in her 30s in good health and CMV-seropositive. The V call is TRBV18, the J call TRBJ2-1; tentative D call: TRBD2 (6 bases). What was sequenced was PBMCs. The CDR3 protein is CASSYSTGTYNEQFF. The DNA of the CDR3 is TGTGCCAGCTCATACTCTACCGGGACTTACAATGAGCAGTTCTTC. The whole variable domain, remainder taken from reference TRBV18 and TRBJ2-1, is NAGVMQNPRHLVRRRGQEARLRCSPMKGHSHVYWYRQLPEEGLKFMVYLQKENIIDESGMPKERFSAEFPKEGPSILRIQQVVRGDSAAYFCASSYSTGTYNEQFFGPGTRLTVL.